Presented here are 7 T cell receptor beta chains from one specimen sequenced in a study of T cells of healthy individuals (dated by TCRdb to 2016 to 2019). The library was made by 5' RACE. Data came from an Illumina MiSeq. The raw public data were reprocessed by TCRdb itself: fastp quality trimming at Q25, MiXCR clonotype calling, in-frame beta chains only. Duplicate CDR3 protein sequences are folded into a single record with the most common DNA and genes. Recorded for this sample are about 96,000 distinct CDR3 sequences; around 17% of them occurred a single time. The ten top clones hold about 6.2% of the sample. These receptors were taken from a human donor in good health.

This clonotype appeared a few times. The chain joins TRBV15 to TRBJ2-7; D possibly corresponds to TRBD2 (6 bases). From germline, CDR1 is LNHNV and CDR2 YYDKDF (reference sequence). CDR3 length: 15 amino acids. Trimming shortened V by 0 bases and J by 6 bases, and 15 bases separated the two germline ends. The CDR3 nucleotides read TGTGCCACCAGCAGAGATGTGGGGCAGGGAGGCGAGCAGTACTTC. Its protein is CATSRDVGQGGEQYF.

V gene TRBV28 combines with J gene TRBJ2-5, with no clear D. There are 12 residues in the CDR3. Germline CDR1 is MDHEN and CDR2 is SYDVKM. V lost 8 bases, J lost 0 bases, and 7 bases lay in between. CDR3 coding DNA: TGTGCCAGCGTAGGTTACCAAGAGACCCAGTACTTC. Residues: CASVGYQETQYF.

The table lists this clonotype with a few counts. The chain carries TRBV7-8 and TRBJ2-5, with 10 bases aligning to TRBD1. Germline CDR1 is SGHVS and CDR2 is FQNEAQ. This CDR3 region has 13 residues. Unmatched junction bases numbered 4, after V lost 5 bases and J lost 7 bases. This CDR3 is CASSLRDRGTQYF. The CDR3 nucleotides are TGTGCCAGCAGCCTCCGGGACAGGGGGACCCAGTACTTC.

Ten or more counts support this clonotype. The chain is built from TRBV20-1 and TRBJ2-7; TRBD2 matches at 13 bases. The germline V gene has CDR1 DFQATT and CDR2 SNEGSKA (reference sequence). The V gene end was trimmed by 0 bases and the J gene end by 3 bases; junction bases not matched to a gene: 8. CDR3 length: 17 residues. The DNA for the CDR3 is TGCAGTGCTAGAGATGCGACTAGCGGGAGGAGTTTCTACGAGCAGTACTTC. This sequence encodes CSARDATSGRSFYEQYF.

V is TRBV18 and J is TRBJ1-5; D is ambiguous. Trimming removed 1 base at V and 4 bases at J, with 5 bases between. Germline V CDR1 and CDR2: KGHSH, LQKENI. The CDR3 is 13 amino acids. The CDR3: CASSPLDNQPQHF. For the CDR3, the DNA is TGTGCCAGCTCACCACTGGATAATCAGCCCCAGCATTTT.

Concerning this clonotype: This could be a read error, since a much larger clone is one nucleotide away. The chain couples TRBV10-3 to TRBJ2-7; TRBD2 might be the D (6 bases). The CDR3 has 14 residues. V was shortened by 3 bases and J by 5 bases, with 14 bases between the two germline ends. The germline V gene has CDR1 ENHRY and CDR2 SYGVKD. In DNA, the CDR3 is TGTGCCATCAGTGAATCCTGGTCTAGCGACGAGCAGTACTTC. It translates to CAISESWSSDEQYF.

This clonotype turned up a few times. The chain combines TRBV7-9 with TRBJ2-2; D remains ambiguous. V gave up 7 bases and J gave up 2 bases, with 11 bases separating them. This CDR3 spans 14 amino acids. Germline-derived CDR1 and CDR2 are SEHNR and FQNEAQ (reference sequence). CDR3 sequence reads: CASKTGGNTGELFF. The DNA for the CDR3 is TGTGCCAGCAAGACGGGCGGAAACACCGGGGAGCTGTTTTTT.